These T cell receptor beta chains were read from a single sample in a study of OX40 agonist ivuxolimab in advanced cancers. The method was immunoSEQ multiplex PCR; TCRdb's version includes in-frame clones alone and lacks a portion of them. This table holds about 77,000 clones, about nine tenths found once. Sequenced here: CD4+ or CD8+ T cells sorted from blood, sampled in a trial of the OX40 agonist ivuxolimab. These receptors all stem from an adult with an advanced solid tumor such as melanoma, head and neck, liver or kidney cancer. The CDR3 runs from the conserved cysteine through the conserved F or W. The D gene is left open where the match is weak.

d_call: -; cdr3_length: 13; v_call: TRBV9; cdr3_aa: CASSSDSSYEQYF
d_call: -; cdr3_length: 17; v_call: TRBV7-2; cdr3_aa: CASSQQPISGEKNIQYF
d_call: -; cdr3_length: 13; v_call: TRBV9; cdr3_aa: CASSVGPNNEQFF
d_call: -; cdr3_length: 16; v_call: TRBV25-1; cdr3_aa: CASSPTLLGARDGYTF
d_call: -; cdr3_length: 13; v_call: TRBV7-9; cdr3_aa: CASRRTQGTEAFF
d_call: -; cdr3_length: 16; v_call: TRBV7-9; cdr3_aa: CASSSDLGGGNQPQHF
d_call: TRBD2; cdr3_length: 16; v_call: TRBV6-5; cdr3_aa: CASSYESGGALRELFF
d_call: -; cdr3_length: 15; v_call: TRBV23-1; cdr3_aa: CASMGGLGDYNEQFF
d_call: -; cdr3_length: 15; v_call: TRBV6-1; cdr3_aa: CASSDHARSRETQYF
d_call: -; cdr3_length: 14; v_call: TRBV28; cdr3_aa: CASTLGTTNEKLFF
d_call: TRBD2; cdr3_length: 17; v_call: TRBV2; cdr3_aa: CASSEMRRRGGHETQYF
d_call: TRBD1; cdr3_length: 14; v_call: TRBV5-4; cdr3_aa: CASSMPGGAAEAFF
d_call: -; cdr3_length: 18; v_call: TRBV18; cdr3_aa: CASSPRINRRLIGNTIYF
d_call: -; cdr3_length: 15; v_call: TRBV27; cdr3_aa: CASSRSGATNYGYTF
d_call: -; cdr3_length: 13; v_call: TRBV6-6; cdr3_aa: CASSYSFGYEQFF
d_call: TRBD2; cdr3_length: 16; v_call: TRBV7-2; cdr3_aa: CASSPGLAESTDTQYF
d_call: TRBD2; cdr3_length: 17; v_call: TRBV7-9; cdr3_aa: CASSLGLAGVWNNEQFF
d_call: -; cdr3_length: 17; v_call: TRBV21-1; cdr3_aa: CASSENPPRARTDTQYF
d_call: -; cdr3_length: 14; v_call: TRBV5-6; cdr3_aa: CASSLVPRVYEQYF
d_call: TRBD1; cdr3_length: 15; v_call: TRBV15; cdr3_aa: CATSRDRQGDNTIYF
d_call: -; cdr3_length: 18; v_call: TRBV23-1; cdr3_aa: CASSQSGGLAFGNYGYTF
d_call: -; cdr3_length: 17; v_call: TRBV27; cdr3_aa: CASSLRPRTPNTDTQYF